Listed here are 8 T cell receptor beta chains from one sample, sequenced in a study of CD8 T cells in Susac syndrome. Reverse transcription of about 0.45 to 1 ug RNA was carried out with random hexamers. A single record per CDR3 protein comes from TCRdb applying MiXCR to the immunoSEQ multiplex PCR reads. The data contain more than 150,000 distinct CDR3 sequences, approximately 95% of them singletons. The sequencing input was CD4+ T cells from PBMCs. The source of these receptors is a human donor with Susac syndrome.

This rearrangement joins TRBV27 to TRBJ1-6; maybe TRBD1 (6 bases). V was pared by 0 bases and J by 7 bases, with 10 bases between. CDR1 MNHEY and CDR2 SMNVEV come from the germline V gene (reference sequence). This CDR3 comprises 15 residues. CDR3 protein: CASSLSWGQNSPLHF. Written as DNA, the CDR3 is TGTGCCAGCAGTTTATCATGGGGGCAAAATTCACCCCTCCACTTT.

V is TRBV15 and J is TRBJ2-6; maybe TRBD2 (5 bases). The CDR3 totals 17 residues. Per the germline V gene, CDR1 is LNHNV and CDR2 is YYDKDF (reference sequence). V was clipped by 6 bases and J by 4 bases, with 19 bases between them. Written as DNA, the CDR3 is TGTGCCACCAGGGAGGACCCGAGGGTGGGGGGGGCCAACGTCCTGACTTTC. Its protein is CATREDPRVGGANVLTF.

This clonotype came up once. The rearrangement joins TRBV18 to TRBJ2-3; 8 bases map to TRBD1. The V segment lost 3 bases and the J segment 0 bases; nucleotides outside the gene matches: 11. This CDR3 has 18 residues. The V gene's germline CDR1 is KGHSH and CDR2 LQKENI. As DNA, the CDR3 is TGTGCCAGCTCACCTTCCGGCGGACAGGGCACTAGCACAGATACGCAGTATTTT. It yields the protein CASSPSGGQGTSTDTQYF.

This chain links TRBV5-6 with TRBJ2-7, with 7 bases that match TRBD1. V was clipped by 4 bases and J by 9 bases; unmatched bases: 10. The CDR3 is made up of 13 amino acids. Germline values: CDR1 SGHDT, CDR2 YYEEEE. The CDR3 nucleotides are TGTGCCAGCAGCATCCGGACAGGCCCGGGGCAGTACGTC. This codes for CASSIRTGPGQYV.

The chain carries TRBV10-3 and TRBJ2-5, with D possibly being TRBD2 (6 bases). There are 12 residues in the CDR3. Germline CDR1 is ENHRY and CDR2 is SYGVKD. V was clipped by 6 bases and J by 5 bases, with 10 bases between them. The CDR3 here is CAISGRGETQYF. The CDR3 nucleotides read TGTGCCATCAGCGGGAGAGGGGAGACCCAGTACTTC.

The chain recombines TRBV9 with TRBJ2-3, with 8 bases matching TRBD2. The V segment lost 6 bases and the J segment 1 base; nucleotides outside the gene matches: 7. The germline CDR1 and CDR2 sequences are SGDLS and YYNGEE. The CDR3 runs to 15 residues. CDR3 nucleotide sequence: TGTGCCAGCACCTTCTCAGCGGGAGGCACAGATACGCAGTATTTT. It specifies CASTFSAGGTDTQYF.

The CDR3 sequence is CASSQVGHKEDTQYF. CDR3 DNA: TGCGCCAGCAGCCAAGTGGGACACAAGGAGGATACGCAGTATTTT. The rearrangement links TRBV4-3 to TRBJ2-3, with D possibly TRBD1 on 6 matching bases. CDR3 size: 15 residues. V was clipped by 1 base and J by 6 bases, with 14 bases between them. Per the germline V gene, CDR1 is LGHNA and CDR2 is YSLEER.

V is TRBV29-1 and J is TRBJ2-3; D is undetermined. The CDR3 loop spans 14 amino acids. The V end was cut by 0 bases, the J end by 0 bases, with 7 bases between. Germline V gene lookup returns CDR1 SQVTM and CDR2 ANQGSEA. CDR3 protein: CSVEDWSSTDTQYF. CDR3 nucleotide sequence: TGCAGCGTTGAAGATTGGTCGAGCACAGATACGCAGTATTTT.